This T cell receptor beta chain derives from a study of blood T cell repertoires in COVID-19. As originally analysed: Cell counts per sample came from amplifying reference gene primers. Assay: immunoSEQ multiplex PCR; the TCRdb copy retains only in-frame clones and omits some. V and J calls and clone size are copied from that table; D and trimming were computed from the DNA. The profile shows around 13,000 clones, about 83% of them singletons. The germline V gene encodes CDR1 SGHTA and CDR2 FQGTGA. The V gene end was trimmed by 0 bases and the J gene end by 1 base; junction bases not matched to a gene: 9. CDR3 length: 18 amino acids.

The rearrangement joins TRBV7-3 to TRBJ2-3, with 8 bases fitting TRBD1. The material sequenced was peripheral blood. This clonotype was sampled from a man aged 35 to 55 with active or convalescent COVID-19. The CDR3, as DNA: TGTGCCAGCAGCTTAACGGGCCCGGGCAGGGGGCGCACAGATACGCAGTATTTT. Translated, it gives CASSLTGPGRGRTDTQYF.